A single sample gave rise to the 11 T cell receptor beta chains below, sequenced in a study of OX40 agonist ivuxolimab in advanced cancers. The method was immunoSEQ multiplex PCR; TCRdb's version includes in-frame clones alone and lacks a portion of them. The table shows under 45,000 clones, with 70% to 80% occurring only once. The source was CD4+ or CD8+ T cells sorted from blood, collected in a trial of the OX40 agonist ivuxolimab. Receptors originate from an adult with an advanced solid tumor such as melanoma, head and neck, liver or kidney cancer.

This clone was recorded only once. This chain joins TRBV6-6 and TRBJ2-2; D is perhaps TRBD1 (6 bases). The CDR3 totals 14 residues. From germline, CDR1 is MNHNY and CDR2 SVGAGI (reference sequence). V lost 4 bases and J 2 bases, leaving 8 bases between the germline ends. This CDR3 is CASSLDRNTGELFF. CDR3 nucleotide sequence: TGTGCCAGCAGTTTGGACAGAAACACCGGGGAGCTGTTTTTT.

This clone was observed a handful of times. The chain employs TRBV30 and TRBJ1-1; D may be TRBD1 (5 bases). CDR1 is GTSNPN and CDR2 is SVGIG in the germline V gene (reference sequence). V was pared by 1 base and J by 6 bases, with 9 bases between. This CDR3 spans 12 amino acids. CDR3 in amino acids: CAWSAGFAEAFF. The CDR3 coding sequence is TGTGCCTGGAGTGCAGGGTTTGCTGAAGCTTTCTTT.

V gene TRBV6-1 combines with J gene TRBJ2-3; D is uncertain. Trimming took off 6 bases at V and 6 bases at J, with 13 bases between the two ends. There are 13 residues in the CDR3. Germline V gives CDR1 MNHNS, CDR2 SASEGT. Here the CDR3 DNA reads TGTGCCAGCAGCGCCGTAGGGTTGGATACGCAGTATTTT. This sequence encodes CASSAVGLDTQYF.

The chain recombines TRBV7-2 with TRBJ2-3, with a tentative D call TRBD2 (6 bases). The germline V gene encodes CDR1 SGHTA and CDR2 FQGNSA. V gave up 5 bases and J gave up 8 bases, with 23 bases separating them. CDR3 length: 16 residues. Here the CDR3 DNA reads TGTGCCAGCAGCACCCGTTACCGGGACTTAAACTTTACGCAGTATTTT. Translation gives CASSTRYRDLNFTQYF.

The rearrangement joins TRBV6-6 to TRBJ2-3; D is uncertain. V gave up 5 bases and J gave up 3 bases, with 6 bases separating them. The CDR3 is 12 amino acids. CDR1 and CDR2 (germline): MNHNY, SVGAGI (reference sequence). CDR3 DNA: TGTGCCAGCAGTCAATTAACAGATACGCAGTATTTT. It translates to CASSQLTDTQYF.

There are a few counts of this clone. The gene calls are TRBV19 and TRBJ1-1; possibly TRBD1 for D (6 bases). Germline-derived CDR1 and CDR2 are LNHDA and SQIVND (reference sequence). V lost 5 bases and J lost 1, with 17 bases in between. CDR3 length: 16 residues. The CDR3 region has the DNA TGTGCCAGTAGTCAAGTGGGGCAGGGGCCGAACACTGAAGCTTTCTTT. Residues: CASSQVGQGPNTEAFF.

This rearrangement joins TRBV7-9 to TRBJ2-3; D is unclear. Trimming stripped 5 bases from V and 6 bases from J, with 18 bases between. Germline CDR1 SEHNR, CDR2 FQNEAQ (reference sequence). The CDR3 is made up of 15 amino acids. The CDR3 protein is CASSPNPASEDTQYF. The CDR3, as DNA: TGTGCCAGCAGCCCCAACCCCGCTAGTGAGGATACGCAGTATTTT.

This clone was seen a few times. The chain is built from TRBV4-1 and TRBJ1-5, with 7 positions matching TRBD1. This CDR3 has 17 amino acids. The junction had 6 bases not matched to a gene; V was cut back by 1 base and J by 0 bases. Germline CDR1 and CDR2: MGHRA and YSYEKL. CDR3 amino acids: CASSQGAGGYSNQPQHF. The DNA for the CDR3 is TGCGCCAGCAGCCAAGGGGCAGGGGGGTATAGCAATCAGCCCCAGCATTTT.

The V and J genes are TRBV7-3 and TRBJ2-3; tentatively, D is TRBD1 (5 bases). Germline CDR1 SGHTA, CDR2 FQGTGA. CDR3 length: 13 amino acids. The V end lost 2 bases, the J end lost 3 bases, and 6 bases lay between the germline ends. The CDR3 sequence is CASSLGATDTQYF. CDR3 in DNA: TGTGCCAGCAGCTTAGGGGCAACAGATACGCAGTATTTT. The full variable domain, with the rest looked up from reference TRBV7-3 and TRBJ2-3, is GAGVSQTPSNKVTEKGKYVELRCDPISGHTALYWYRQSLGQGPEFLIYFQGTGAADDSGLPNDRFFAVRPEGSVSTLKIQRTERGDSAVYLCASSLGATDTQYFGPGTRLTVL.

As concerns this clone: At one end, the junction sequence differs from germline, possibly due to a read error. This sequence joins TRBV2 and TRBJ2-2; either TRBD1 or TRBD2 may fit D (5 bases each). The CDR3 consists of 12 residues. The V gene's germline CDR1 is SNHLY and CDR2 FYNNEI. The CDR3 is CATSLGAGELFF. CDR3 DNA: TGTGCCACCAGTCTGGGGGCCGGGGAGCTGTTTTTT.

This chain uses TRBV27 with TRBJ1-2, with a tentative D call TRBD1 (6 bases). The V end was cut by 6 bases, the J end by 6 bases, with 8 bases between. The CDR3 sequence is 11 residues long. Germline CDR1 and CDR2: MNHEY and SMNVEV (reference sequence). The CDR3 bases are TGTGCCAGCAGGAAGGGGGATGGCTACACCTTC. Translating gives CASRKGDGYTF.